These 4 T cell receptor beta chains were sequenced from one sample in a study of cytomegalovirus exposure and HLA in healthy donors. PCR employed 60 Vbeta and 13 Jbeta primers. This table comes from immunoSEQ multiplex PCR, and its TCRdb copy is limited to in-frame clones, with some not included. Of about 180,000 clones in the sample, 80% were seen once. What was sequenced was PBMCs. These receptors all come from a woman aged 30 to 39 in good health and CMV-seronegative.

The CDR3, as DNA: TGTGCCAGCACCCTAGCGGGGGGGCCGAATGAGCAGTTCTTC. This gives the protein CASTLAGGPNEQFF. This chain joins TRBV4-2 and TRBJ2-1; 12 nucleotides align to TRBD2. CDR3 size: 14 residues. From germline, CDR1 is LGHNA and CDR2 YNFKEQ. The V gene end was trimmed by 7 bases and the J gene end by 7 bases; junction bases not matched to a gene: 5.

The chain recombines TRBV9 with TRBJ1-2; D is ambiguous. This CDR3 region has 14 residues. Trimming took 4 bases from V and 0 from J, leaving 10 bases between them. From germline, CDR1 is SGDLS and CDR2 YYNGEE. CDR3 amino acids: CASSPGEANYGYTF. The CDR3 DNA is TGTGCCAGCAGCCCCGGGGAAGCTAACTATGGCTACACCTTC.

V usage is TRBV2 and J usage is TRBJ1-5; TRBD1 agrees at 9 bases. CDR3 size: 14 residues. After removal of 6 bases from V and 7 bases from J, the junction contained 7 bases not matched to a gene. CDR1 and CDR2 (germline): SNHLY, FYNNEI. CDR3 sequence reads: CASRVRTGEQPQHF. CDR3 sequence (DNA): TGTGCCAGCAGGGTAAGGACAGGGGAGCAGCCCCAGCATTTT.

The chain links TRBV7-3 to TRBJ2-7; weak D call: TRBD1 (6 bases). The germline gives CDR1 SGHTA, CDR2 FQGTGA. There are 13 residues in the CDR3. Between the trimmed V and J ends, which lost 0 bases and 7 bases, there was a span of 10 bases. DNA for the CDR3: TGTGCCAGCAGCTTAACGGGGGCGCGGGAGCAGTACTTC. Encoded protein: CASSLTGAREQYF.